The subject of this entry is one TCR beta chain. Its antigen is unknown. Germline values: CDR1 MNHEY, CDR2 SVGAGI. Trimming stripped 2 bases from V and 3 bases from J, with 10 bases between. The CDR3 has 14 amino acids. This specimen comes from a study of T cells in localized non-small cell lung cancer. Study outcomes and limitations: Greater blood T cell density accompanied longer overall survival. Appearances in adjacent lung were noted for a median roughly 50 of the top 100 tumor clones. Tumor showed lower T cell clonality than uninvolved adjacent lung, where it was highest. Sequence data derive from only one tumor region, so heterogeneity remains possible.

Clones were read by immunoSEQ multiplex PCR, and TCRdb kept only the in-frame ones, dropping some. The sample has tens of thousands of clones; 70% to 90% are singletons. The V call is TRBV6-5, the J call TRBJ1-1; the D gene is possibly TRBD1 (5 bases). The sample consisted of peripheral blood, taken before any cancer treatment. The clonotype was recovered from a man between 40 and 70 years old with stage I squamous cell lung carcinoma. This CDR3 reads CASSYLGGDTEAFF. DNA of the CDR3: TGTGCCAGCAGTTACCTGGGGGGTGACACTGAAGCTTTCTTT.